This T cell receptor (beta chain) was sequenced during a study of spatial heterogeneity in lung cancer. Described time point: blood at routine non-recurrence follow-up after resection. Each CDR3 protein gets one entry after TCRdb re-called the 5' RACE reads with MiXCR. Among under 20,000 distinct CDR3 sequences listed, under 10% were seen once. This specimen consisted of PBMCs, obtained at follow-up. The source of this sequence is a male donor with early-stage non-small cell lung cancer.

CDR3: CASRRGAGNEQFF. The CDR3 DNA sequence: TGTGCCAGCAGGAGGGGGGCCGGGAATGAGCAGTTCTTC. The rearrangement joins TRBV27 to TRBJ2-1; D possibly uses TRBD1 or TRBD2 (6 bases each). CDR1 is MNHEY, CDR2 SMNVEV, per germline (reference sequence). The V and J ends lost 6 bases and 7 bases respectively, with 13 bases between them. The CDR3 totals 13 residues.